The 25 T cell receptor beta chains in this list originate from one sample, sequenced in a study of blood T cell repertoires in COVID-19. Some clones are missing from TCRdb's copy, which holds only in-frame ones; the method was immunoSEQ multiplex PCR. The profile covers 98,000 or so clones, with roughly four fifths appearing a single time and approximately 3.4% taken by the ten largest. Source material: peripheral blood. The source of these receptors is a woman over 75 with active or convalescent COVID-19.

The rearrangement joins TRBV24-1 to TRBJ2-1; 8 nucleotides agree with TRBD2. CDR1 and CDR2 from the germline V gene are KGHDR and SFDVKD. With 0 bases clipped from V and 6 bases from J, the junction kept 6 bases outside the gene matches. The CDR3 is made up of 16 amino acids. The CDR3 protein is CATSDLSRGGRNEQFF. CDR3 coding DNA: TGTGCCACCAGTGATTTGAGTCGGGGGGGCCGCAATGAGCAGTTCTTC.

This clone is a singleton in its sample. V gene TRBV6-6 combines with J gene TRBJ2-1; 9 nucleotides align to TRBD2. The junction had 18 bases not matched to a gene; V was cut back by 5 bases and J by 4 bases. CDR1 and CDR2 (germline): MNHNY, SVGAGI (reference sequence). This CDR3 has 19 residues. CDR3 sequence: CASSQTVAGAPHKYNEQFF. CDR3 nucleotides: TGTGCCAGCAGTCAGACAGTAGCGGGGGCCCCCCACAAATACAATGAGCAGTTCTTC.

The CDR3 spells CASTEEGATYNEQFF. In DNA, the CDR3 is TGTGCCAGTACTGAAGAGGGAGCGACCTACAATGAGCAGTTCTTC. The rearrangement uses TRBV19 and TRBJ2-1; D might be TRBD2 (5 bases). Germline V gene sequence: CDR1 LNHDA, CDR2 SQIVND (reference sequence). V lost 7 bases to trimming and J lost 2 bases, with 15 bases between them. The CDR3 contains 15 residues.

The chain uses TRBV5-5 and TRBJ1-4; tentatively, D is TRBD1 (5 bases). V was trimmed by 4 bases and J by 0 bases, leaving 19 bases between them. The CDR3 spans 18 residues. CDR1 and CDR2 (germline): SGHKS, YYEKEE (reference sequence). The CDR3 DNA follows: TGTGCCAGCAGCCTGGCCCCGACAGCGATCGCAACTAATGAAAAACTGTTTTTT. Encoded protein: CASSLAPTAIATNEKLFF.

V usage is TRBV6-5 and J usage is TRBJ1-6; 7 bases agree with TRBD1. The germline gives CDR1 MNHEY, CDR2 SVGAGI. Losses at the gene ends were 2 bases for V and 9 bases for J; bases not matched to a gene: 7. The CDR3 has 15 residues. This CDR3 reads CASSYRDSYSSPLHF. The CDR3 DNA sequence: TGTGCCAGCAGTTACCGGGACAGCTACTCTTCACCCCTCCACTTT.

The chain joins TRBV18 to TRBJ1-2, with 10 bases that match TRBD1. Unmatched junction bases numbered 6, after V lost 4 bases and J lost 7 bases. Germline V CDR1 and CDR2: KGHSH, LQKENI. CDR3 length equals 14 residues. The CDR3 is CASSHSGTGVGYTF. Written as DNA, the CDR3 is TGTGCCAGCTCACATTCCGGGACAGGGGTTGGCTACACCTTC. Drawing the rest from reference TRBV18 and TRBJ1-2, the complete variable domain is NAGVMQNPRHLVRRRGQEARLRCSPMKGHSHVYWYRQLPEEGLKFMVYLQKENIIDESGMPKERFSAEFPKEGPSILRIQQVVRGDSAAYFCASSHSGTGVGYTFGSGTRLTVV.

The genes are TRBV14 and TRBJ1-1; 8 bases map to TRBD1. The germline V gene has CDR1 SGHDN and CDR2 FVKESK. J was trimmed by 13 bases and V by 2 bases; bases with no gene match: 9. This CDR3 comprises 13 residues. The CDR3 region is CASSQSDSGQVFF. The CDR3 bases are TGTGCCAGCAGCCAATCCGATTCGGGACAGGTTTTCTTT.

The V and J genes are TRBV28 and TRBJ2-5, with 8 bases identical to TRBD2. V shed 5 bases and J 4 bases; nucleotides not matched to a gene: 15. This CDR3 is 17 amino acids long. Germline CDR1 reads MDHEN; CDR2 reads SYDVKM. The CDR3 DNA reads TGTGCCAGCAGTCTACCCGGGTGGCGGGGGGCCCGAGAGACCCAGTACTTC. Amino acid sequence: CASSLPGWRGARETQYF.

The rearrangement uses TRBV11-2 and TRBJ1-5, with TRBD1 matching 8 bases. The CDR3 consists of 15 residues. CDR1 SGHAT and CDR2 FQNNGV come from the germline V gene. Trimming removed 5 bases from V and 0 bases from J; junction bases left unmatched: 3. The CDR3 reads CASSRQGYSNQPQHF. CDR3 DNA sequence: TGTGCCAGCAGCCGACAGGGGTATAGCAATCAGCCCCAGCATTTT.

The rearrangement joins TRBV5-4 to TRBJ1-2, with 9 bases lining up with TRBD1. The CDR3 contains 16 residues. The germline CDR1 and CDR2 sequences are SGHNT and YYREEE (reference sequence). The trim removed 4 bases at V and 3 bases at J, leaving 10 bases unmatched. Here the CDR3 reads CASSMGQGRFDYGYTF. The CDR3 DNA sequence: TGTGCCAGCAGCATGGGACAGGGTAGATTCGACTATGGCTACACCTTC.

The J gene is TRBJ2-7, the V gene TRBV13, with 12 bases lining up with TRBD2. V lost 4 bases to trimming and J lost 4 bases; unmatched junction nucleotides: 5. Germline CDR1 and CDR2: PRHDT and FYEKMQ (reference sequence). The CDR3 is made up of 15 amino acids. CDR3 nucleotides: TGTGCCAGCAGCTCCAGACTAGCGGGAGTGTACGAGCAGTACTTC. Protein sequence: CASSSRLAGVYEQYF.

This clone was seen a few times. The chain uses TRBV7-2 and TRBJ2-1; 12 bases are shared with TRBD2. V dropped 2 bases and J dropped 4; count of bases not matched to a gene: 6. CDR1 SGHTA and CDR2 FQGNSA come from the germline V gene. CDR3 length equals 17 residues. The CDR3 nucleotides are TGTGCCAGCAGCTTACCGAGACTAGCGGGAGTGTACAATGAGCAGTTCTTC. This encodes CASSLPRLAGVYNEQFF.

This rearrangement joins TRBV5-4 to TRBJ1-2; D is ambiguous. The V gene lost 0 bases and the J gene lost 0 bases, with 12 bases spanning the gap. The CDR3 has 16 residues. Germline V gene sequence: CDR1 SGHNT, CDR2 YYREEE (reference sequence). The CDR3 spells CASSLATSTANYGYTF. DNA of the CDR3: TGTGCCAGCAGCTTGGCTACGTCAACCGCTAACTATGGCTACACCTTC.

This rearrangement joins TRBV30 to TRBJ1-6; no definite D call. The germline CDR1 and CDR2 sequences are GTSNPN and SVGIG (reference sequence). The CDR3 runs 13 residues. Trimming removed 2 bases from V and 9 bases from J, with 11 bases in between. The CDR3, as DNA: TGTGCCTGGAGTCCCAGTACTAGTTCACCCCTCCACTTT. Translating gives CAWSPSTSSPLHF.

The chain is built from TRBV19 and TRBJ2-3, with 9 bases fitting TRBD1. The ends lost 6 bases at V and 0 bases at J; junction bases unmatched: 7. This CDR3 is built from 16 residues. CDR1 is LNHDA and CDR2 is SQIVND in the germline V gene (reference sequence). Here the CDR3 DNA reads TGTGCCAGTAGGGACAGGGGATATACTAGCACAGATACGCAGTATTTT. It translates to CASRDRGYTSTDTQYF.

The table lists this clone with a count of one. V and J are TRBV19 and TRBJ2-5; 7 positions match TRBD1. Germline trimming cut 2 bases from V and 5 bases from J; bases unmatched to any gene: 14. Germline V gene sequence: CDR1 LNHDA, CDR2 SQIVND (reference sequence). The CDR3 has 17 amino acids. The CDR3 is CASSISGRGTHGETQYF. The CDR3 DNA reads TGTGCCAGTAGTATAAGTGGCAGGGGGACCCATGGGGAGACCCAGTACTTC.

This clone was counted only a few times. The rearrangement links TRBV28 to TRBJ2-1, with D uncertain. CDR3 size: 15 residues. Germline-derived CDR1 and CDR2 are MDHEN and SYDVKM. Trimming stripped 7 bases from V and 4 bases from J, with 17 bases between. DNA for the CDR3: TGTGCCAGCAACAGTTTGGGCCCGGAATACAATGAGCAGTTCTTC. This sequence encodes CASNSLGPEYNEQFF.

This chain connects TRBV28 to TRBJ2-3, with D tentatively TRBD2 (5 bases). CDR3 length equals 15 residues. V was pared by 3 bases and J by 2 bases, with 12 bases between. Per germline, CDR1 MDHEN and CDR2 SYDVKM. This CDR3 is CASSFREPSTDTQYF. The DNA for the CDR3 is TGTGCCAGCAGTTTCCGGGAACCGTCCACAGATACGCAGTATTTT.

The chain employs TRBV29-1 and TRBJ2-3, with 8 positions matching TRBD2. This CDR3 spans 16 amino acids. V lost 6 bases to trimming and J lost 2 bases; unmatched junction nucleotides: 13. Germline V gene sequence: CDR1 SQVTM, CDR2 ANQGSEA. The CDR3, as DNA: TGCAGCGTCGCCACAATCCCGGGACTAGACACAGATACGCAGTATTTT. Amino acid sequence: CSVATIPGLDTDTQYF.

The J gene is TRBJ1-1, the V gene TRBV5-1; D is uncertain. Germline V CDR1 and CDR2: SGHRS, YFSETQ. CDR3 length equals 16 residues. V was pared by 0 bases and J by 0 bases, with 12 bases between. The CDR3: CASSLAGSQMNTEAFF. For the CDR3, the DNA is TGCGCCAGCAGCTTGGCCGGGAGTCAAATGAACACTGAAGCTTTCTTT.

J is TRBJ1-2 and V is TRBV5-4; 11 nucleotides agree with TRBD1. J gave up 7 bases and V 3 bases, and 2 bases lay outside the gene matches. The CDR3 spans 13 residues. Germline CDR1 reads SGHNT; CDR2 reads YYREEE (reference sequence). The CDR3 sequence is CASSSGQGGGYTF. Here the CDR3 DNA reads TGTGCCAGCAGCTCGGGACAGGGGGGTGGCTACACCTTC.

This chain uses TRBV24-1 with TRBJ1-2; TRBD1 matches at 7 bases. V shed 12 bases and J 3 bases; nucleotides not matched to a gene: 12. Germline V gives CDR1 KGHDR, CDR2 SFDVKD. This CDR3 is built from 14 residues. The CDR3 coding sequence is TGTGCCTCCTCCACGAGGGACAGCGACTATGGCTACACCTTC. Its protein is CASSTRDSDYGYTF.

Many counts were recorded for this clone. The chain combines TRBV28 with TRBJ2-1; unclear D gene. Trimming took off 7 bases at V and 5 bases at J, with 18 bases between the two ends. The CDR3 loop spans 15 amino acids. Germline V lookup: CDR1 MDHEN, CDR2 SYDVKM. CDR3 residues: CASTRFGALNNEQFF. CDR3 DNA sequence: TGTGCCAGCACCCGTTTTGGAGCACTTAACAATGAGCAGTTCTTC.

The rearrangement uses TRBV4-3 and TRBJ2-1; no reliable D call. The V and J ends lost 1 base and 3 bases respectively, with 7 bases between them. Germline CDR1 LGHNA, CDR2 YSLEER. This CDR3 contains 14 residues. The DNA for the CDR3 is TGCGCCAGCAGCCAAGCAACCGGCTACAATGAGCAGTTCTTC. Translation gives CASSQATGYNEQFF.

This clone was detected once. This chain connects TRBV11-2 to TRBJ1-3; possibly TRBD1 for D (5 bases). The germline gives CDR1 SGHAT, CDR2 FQNNGV. The CDR3 runs 15 residues. Trimming shortened V by 1 base and J by 0 bases, and 7 bases separated the two germline ends. CDR3 sequence reads: CASSLGQNSGNTIYF. In nucleotides, the CDR3 is TGTGCCAGCAGCTTAGGACAGAACTCTGGAAACACCATATATTTT.